This T cell receptor (beta chain) was found in a study of blood T cell repertoires in COVID-19. Participant reports of clinical history set cohort assignment. Clones were read by immunoSEQ multiplex PCR, and TCRdb kept only the in-frame ones, dropping some. The sample holds around 270,000 clones, 80% to 90% seen once. Germline V gene sequence: CDR1 LGHNA, CDR2 YNFKEQ. V lost 3 bases and J lost 2; bases outside the gene matches: 3. This CDR3 is built from 15 residues. This TCR came from a middle-aged woman who had been exposed to COVID-19. This rearrangement joins TRBV4-2 to TRBJ1-2; 10 bases fit TRBD1. The sequenced sample was PBMCs or T cells enriched from blood (not recorded which). The CDR3 DNA follows: TGTGCCAGCAGCCAGGGACAGGGGACGAACTATGGCTACACCTTC. This encodes CASSQGQGTNYGYTF.